This TCR beta chain was identified in a study of blood T cell repertoires in COVID-19. The repertoire was sequenced with immunoSEQ multiplex PCR; TCRdb's copy has only in-frame clones and lacks some. This sample has 95,000 to 100,000 clones, with over 75% found just once. Trimming cost V 4 bases and J 8 bases, with 11 bases left between them. The CDR3 is 13 amino acids. Germline assignment: CDR1 SGHTA and CDR2 FQGNSA. The sequence was collected from a woman in her 30s with acute or convalescent COVID-19. The genes are TRBV7-2 and TRBJ1-4; no clear D gene. The source material was peripheral blood. In DNA form, the CDR3 reads TGTGCCAGCAGCTCTAGACGGGGAGAAAAACTGTTTTTT. This gives the protein CASSSRRGEKLFF.